A selection of T cell receptor beta chains follows, all from one sample in a study of blood T cell repertoires in COVID-19. Assay used: immunoSEQ multiplex PCR; TCRdb lists only in-frame clones, some missing. The table has 50,000 or so clones, 90% seen once. What was sequenced was peripheral blood. These receptors were obtained from a man aged 55 to 70 with active COVID-19. The CDR3 runs from the conserved cysteine through the conserved F or W. A D gene is named only where the DNA matches it firmly. Not every row has a clone size; where given, it reads once, few, many or a size class.

j_call clone_size v_call d_call cdr3_aa cdr3_nt
TRBJ1-3 few TRBV7-6 TRBD1 CASSYLSGGVGNTIYF TGTGCCAGCAGCTACCTCTCAGGGGGCGTCGGAAACACCATATATTTT
TRBJ2-5 . TRBV29-1 . CSVEVVGRKETQYF TGCAGCGTTGAGGTAGTGGGGCGCAAGGAGACCCAGTACTTC
TRBJ2-3 . TRBV5-1 TRBD1 CASSSPGGAGTDTQYF TGCGCCAGCAGCTCCCCAGGGGGCGCAGGCACAGATACGCAGTATTTT
TRBJ1-2 . TRBV18 . CASSPREGAEGYTF TGTGCCAGCTCACCACGAGAAGGGGCGGAGGGCTACACCTTC
TRBJ1-1 . TRBV3-1/TRBV3-2 TRBD1 CASSPQGKMNTEAFF TGTGCCAGCAGCCCACAGGGGAAGATGAACACTGAAGCTTTCTTT
TRBJ1-1 . TRBV5-6 . CASSLVADRGRTEAFF TGTGCCAGCAGCTTGGTTGCGGACAGAGGTCGCACTGAAGCTTTCTTT
TRBJ2-7 . TRBV4-1 . CASSQVGYEQYF TGCGCCAGCAGTCAAGTCGGCTACGAGCAGTACTTC
TRBJ1-3 once TRBV7-9 . CASSLGAGNTIYF TGTGCCAGCAGCTTAGGCGCTGGAAACACCATATATTTT
TRBJ2-1 . TRBV19 . CASSSRGSEQFF TGTGCCAGTAGTAGCAGGGGAAGTGAGCAGTTCTTC
TRBJ2-1 . TRBV19 TRBD2 CASGRGLAGGNEQFF TGTGCCAGTGGCAGGGGACTAGCGGGAGGGAATGAGCAGTTCTTC
TRBJ2-3 . TRBV15 TRBD1 CATSMGQGAGTQYF TGTGCCACCAGCATGGGACAGGGGGCAGGTACGCAGTATTTT
TRBJ1-4 . TRBV15 TRBD1 CATSRQGTNEKLFF TGTGCCACCAGCCGACAGGGAACTAATGAAAAACTGTTTTTT
TRBJ2-7 . TRBV5-1 . CASSLRAVPANEQYF TGCGCCAGCAGCCTCCGAGCGGTTCCGGCCAACGAGCAGTACTTC
TRBJ1-3 . TRBV18 . CASSLKVDRLSGNTIYF TGTGCCAGCTCACTCAAAGTCGACAGGCTCTCTGGAAACACCATATATTTT